The 24 T cell receptor beta chains below all came from one sample that was sequenced in a study of cytomegalovirus exposure and HLA in healthy donors. TCRdb's copy holds only in-frame clones and misses some; the assay was immunoSEQ multiplex PCR. The sample records about 130,000 clones, around 86% being singletons. Sequenced material: PBMCs. These receptors were collected from a woman younger than 35 in good health and CMV-seronegative.

In DNA form, the CDR3 reads TGTGCCACCAGCAGAGATATCGGGAGGGCTGGTAATGAGCAGTTCTTC. It encodes CATSRDIGRAGNEQFF. The rearrangement uses TRBV15 and TRBJ2-1; TRBD2 agrees at 8 bases. This CDR3 has 16 residues. V shed 0 bases, J shed 7 bases, and the junction held 8 bases outside the gene matches. The germline CDR1 and CDR2 sequences are LNHNV and YYDKDF (reference sequence). The entire variable domain, with the rest obtained from reference TRBV15 and TRBJ2-1, is as follows: DAMVIQNPRYQVTQFGKPVTLSCSQTLNHNVMYWYQQKSSQAPKLLFHYYDKDFNNEADTPDNFQSRRPNTSFCFLDIRSPGLGDTAMYLCATSRDIGRAGNEQFFGPGTRLTVL.

J is TRBJ1-1 and V is TRBV5-4, with D hard to call. Trimming pared 0 bases from V and 1 base from J, leaving 7 bases between. This CDR3 has 14 amino acids. Looked up from germline, CDR1 is SGHNT and CDR2 is YYREEE (reference sequence). This CDR3 reads CASSLALQNTEAFF. In nucleotides, the CDR3 is TGTGCCAGCAGCTTGGCACTCCAGAACACTGAAGCTTTCTTT.

The chain links TRBV4-1 to TRBJ2-3, with unresolved D. This CDR3 spans 16 amino acids. The V gene's germline CDR1 is MGHRA and CDR2 YSYEKL. Trimming shortened V by 2 bases and J by 6 bases, and 18 bases separated the two germline ends. This chain's CDR3 is CASSQPYSGPLDTQYF. DNA for the CDR3: TGCGCCAGCAGCCAACCATACAGTGGGCCCCTCGATACGCAGTATTTT.

The rearrangement links TRBV13 to TRBJ1-2, with D perhaps TRBD1 (5 bases). The CDR3 length is 13 residues. The V and J ends lost 2 bases and 2 bases respectively, with 6 bases between them. CDR1 is PRHDT, CDR2 FYEKMQ, per germline (reference sequence). In nucleotides, the CDR3 is TGTGCCAGCAGCTTAAGGGGAAACTATGGCTACACCTTC. Protein: CASSLRGNYGYTF.

This chain links TRBV5-1 with TRBJ2-3, with D perhaps TRBD2 (6 bases). The CDR3 extends over 16 amino acids. With 2 bases removed from V and 0 bases from J, the gap between germline ends came to 13 bases. Per the germline V gene, CDR1 is SGHRS and CDR2 is YFSETQ. The DNA of the CDR3 is TGCGCCAGCAGCTTAGGAGCGGGCCCTAGCACAGATACGCAGTATTTT. As protein: CASSLGAGPSTDTQYF.

The chain combines TRBV12-1 with TRBJ1-5; the D segment call TRBD1 is taken from the table without a DNA check. TRBV12-1 is classified as a pseudogene. CDR3 length equals 15 residues. CDR3 sequence reads: CASSFSGQVNQPQHF. The CDR3 DNA follows: TGTGCCAGCAGCTTTTCCGGACAGGTCAATCAGCCCCAGCATTTT.

The chain recombines TRBV27 with TRBJ1-2; tentatively, D is TRBD1 (6 bases). The CDR3 is 13 amino acids. Germline CDR1 MNHEY, CDR2 SMNVEV (reference sequence). The V gene lost 0 bases and the J gene lost 6 bases, with 8 bases spanning the gap. The CDR3 nucleotides are TGTGCCAGCAGTTTATCAGGGGGGGATGGCTACACCTTC. Its protein product is CASSLSGGDGYTF.

The chain couples TRBV6-5 to TRBJ2-3; 13 bases line up with TRBD2. J gave up 0 bases and V 4 bases, and 1 base lay outside the gene matches. The germline gives CDR1 MNHEY, CDR2 SVGAGI. This CDR3 has 16 residues. The CDR3 here is CASSSGLAGSTDTQYF. The CDR3 nucleotides are TGTGCCAGCAGTTCGGGACTAGCGGGGAGCACAGATACGCAGTATTTT.

V usage is TRBV30 and J usage is TRBJ1-1; possible D gene TRBD1, 6 bases. Germline CDR1 GTSNPN, CDR2 SVGIG (reference sequence). CDR3 length: 16 amino acids. V was clipped by 2 bases and J by 0 bases, with 16 bases between them. The CDR3, as DNA: TGTGCCTGGAGTCGGGGGGCGGCCCGGATGAACACTGAAGCTTTCTTT. Encoded protein: CAWSRGAARMNTEAFF.

The chain has TRBV21-1 and TRBJ2-5; TRBD2 reflects the table's D call only, with no check against the DNA. TRBV21-1 is assigned pseudogene status. The length of the CDR3 is 15 residues. The CDR3 DNA reads as TGTGCCCGTGGGACTAGCGGGAGGTACCGAGAGACCCAGTACTTC. As protein: CARGTSGRYRETQYF.

V is TRBV6-1 and J is TRBJ2-2; D remains ambiguous. Trimming took 8 bases from V and 1 from J, leaving 8 bases between them. Germline lookup yields CDR1 MNHNS and CDR2 SASEGT. CDR3 length equals 13 residues. The CDR3 DNA is TGTGCCAGCTGTCGGGTGAACACCGGGGAGCTGTTTTTT. Protein product: CASCRVNTGELFF.

Only one count was recorded for this clone. The rearrangement uses TRBV19 and TRBJ2-6; D possibly corresponds to TRBD2 (5 bases). This CDR3 is 20 amino acids long. Between the trimmed V and J ends, which lost 0 bases and 0 bases, there was a span of 18 bases. CDR1 LNHDA and CDR2 SQIVND come from the germline V gene (reference sequence). The chain's CDR3 is CASSIDSGAGGYSGANVLTF. In nucleotides, the CDR3 is TGTGCCAGTAGTATAGATTCAGGCGCCGGCGGGTACTCTGGGGCCAACGTCCTGACTTTC. The whole variable domain, remainder taken from reference TRBV19 and TRBJ2-6, is DGGITQSPKYLFRKEGQNVTLSCEQNLNHDAMYWYRQDPGQGLRLIYYSQIVNDFQKGDIAEGYSVSREKKESFPLTVTSAQKNPTAFYLCASSIDSGAGGYSGANVLTFGAGSRLTVL.

The gene calls are TRBV7-2 and TRBJ2-7; 9 bases are shared with TRBD2. J was trimmed by 3 bases and V by 5 bases; bases with no gene match: 5. The CDR3 sequence is 14 residues long. Germline lookup yields CDR1 SGHTA and CDR2 FQGNSA. CDR3 nucleotides: TGTGCCAGCAGCCCAGGACTAGCGAACTACGAGCAGTACTTC. This sequence encodes CASSPGLANYEQYF.

V gene TRBV25-1 combines with J gene TRBJ1-1, with D possibly TRBD1 on 6 matching bases. Germline assignment: CDR1 MGHDK and CDR2 SYGVNS. Trimming cost V 4 bases and J 6 bases, with 12 bases left between them. There are 13 residues in the CDR3. CDR3 nucleotides: TGTGCCAGCAGTGTCGCAGGGGTGGCTGAAGCTTTCTTT. This codes for CASSVAGVAEAFF.

This clone was seen ten or more times. Distinct nucleotide sequences in the sample also encode this CDR3. The chain recombines TRBV6-5 with TRBJ2-4; 7 bases are a match to TRBD2. The CDR3 has 14 amino acids. V was clipped by 7 bases and J by 0 bases; unmatched bases: 3. The germline V gene has CDR1 MNHEY and CDR2 SVGAGI. The CDR3: CASKRDLAKNIQYF. DNA for the CDR3: TGTGCCAGCAAGCGGGACTTAGCCAAAAACATTCAGTACTTC.

The rearrangement uses TRBV4-2 and TRBJ1-6; D gene uncertain. From germline, CDR1 is LGHNA and CDR2 YNFKEQ. V lost 0 bases and J lost 3, with 3 bases in between. This CDR3 contains 14 residues. The CDR3, as DNA: TGTGCCAGCAGCCAAGACAGCTATAATTCACCCCTCCACTTT. Its translation is CASSQDSYNSPLHF.

A single count supports this clone. The chain combines TRBV20-1 with TRBJ2-7, with D hard to call. CDR1 and CDR2 from the germline V gene are DFQATT and SNEGSKA (reference sequence). Trimming left V 0 bases short and J 4 bases short, with 4 bases between. The CDR3 totals 11 residues. Written as DNA, the CDR3 is TGCAGTGCTAGAGATGAGTACGAGCAGTACTTC. It codes for CSARDEYEQYF.

This CDR3 reads CASSPDRVQETQYF. The CDR3 DNA reads TGTGCCAGCAGCCCCGACAGAGTCCAAGAGACCCAGTACTTC. The V and J genes are TRBV7-8 and TRBJ2-5; possibly TRBD1 for D (5 bases). V shed 5 bases and J shed 1 base, with 11 bases lying between them. Germline V CDR1 and CDR2: SGHVS, FQNEAQ. The CDR3 has 14 amino acids.

Here the CDR3 reads CASSLDGGNVYEQYF. CDR3 coding DNA: TGTGCCAGCAGCTTGGACGGGGGGAACGTCTACGAGCAGTACTTC. The V call is TRBV5-5, the J call TRBJ2-7; 7 nucleotides match TRBD2. The CDR3 contains 15 residues. Germline loops: CDR1 SGHKS, CDR2 YYEKEE (reference sequence). Germline trimming cut 0 bases from V and 3 bases from J; bases unmatched to any gene: 6.

CDR3 sequence reads: CASSRTGGTGELFF. The CDR3 DNA reads TGTGCCAGCAGCCGGACAGGGGGGACCGGGGAGCTGTTTTTT. The chain links TRBV2 to TRBJ2-2; TRBD1 matches 10 bases. V lost 6 bases, J lost 5 bases, and 3 bases stayed unmatched. The CDR3 totals 14 residues. In germline, CDR1 is SNHLY, CDR2 FYNNEI. Full variable domain (outside the CDR3, taken from reference TRBV2 and TRBJ2-2): EPEVTQTPSHQVTQMGQEVILRCVPISNHLYFYWYRQILGQKVEFLVSFYNNEISEKSEIFDDQFSVERPDGSNFTLKIRSTKLEDSAMYFCASSRTGGTGELFFGEGSRLTVL.

The J gene is TRBJ2-1, the V gene TRBV28; TRBD1 agrees at 7 bases. Germline CDR1 and CDR2: MDHEN and SYDVKM. CDR3 length: 19 residues. Trimming took 3 bases from V and 0 from J; bases not matched to a gene: 14. This chain's CDR3 is CASSFRYGRAGGSYNEQFF. The CDR3 DNA is TGTGCCAGCAGTTTTCGGTACGGCCGGGCAGGGGGCTCCTACAATGAGCAGTTCTTC.

Points on this clone: The junction departs from the called germline gene at one end, perhaps through a read error. V gene TRBV19 combines with J gene TRBJ2-1; a possible D gene is TRBD2 (5 bases). This CDR3 has 11 residues. Per germline, CDR1 LNHDA and CDR2 SQIVND (reference sequence). DNA for the CDR3: TGTGCCAGTAGTTTAGACTACGAGCAGTTCTTC. Encoded protein: CASSLDYEQFF.

The V call is TRBV2, the J call TRBJ1-2, with 9 nucleotides matching TRBD1. The CDR3 consists of 15 residues. Germline CDR1 SNHLY, CDR2 FYNNEI. J gave up 1 base and V 7 bases, and 7 bases lay outside the gene matches. CDR3 coding DNA: TGTGCCAGCAAAGACCGGGACAGGGATAACTATGGCTACACCTTC. Protein product: CASKDRDRDNYGYTF.

This clone occurred once. V is TRBV27 and J is TRBJ2-1, with TRBD2 as a possible D gene (6 bases). Germline values: CDR1 MNHEY, CDR2 SMNVEV (reference sequence). This CDR3 has 17 amino acids. The ends were cut back, 3 bases at V and 7 bases at J, with 22 bases in the middle. For the CDR3, the DNA is TGTGCCAGCAGTTTTAGGCCCGAGTGGAGGGCGGGGAATGAGCAGTTCTTC. It encodes CASSFRPEWRAGNEQFF.